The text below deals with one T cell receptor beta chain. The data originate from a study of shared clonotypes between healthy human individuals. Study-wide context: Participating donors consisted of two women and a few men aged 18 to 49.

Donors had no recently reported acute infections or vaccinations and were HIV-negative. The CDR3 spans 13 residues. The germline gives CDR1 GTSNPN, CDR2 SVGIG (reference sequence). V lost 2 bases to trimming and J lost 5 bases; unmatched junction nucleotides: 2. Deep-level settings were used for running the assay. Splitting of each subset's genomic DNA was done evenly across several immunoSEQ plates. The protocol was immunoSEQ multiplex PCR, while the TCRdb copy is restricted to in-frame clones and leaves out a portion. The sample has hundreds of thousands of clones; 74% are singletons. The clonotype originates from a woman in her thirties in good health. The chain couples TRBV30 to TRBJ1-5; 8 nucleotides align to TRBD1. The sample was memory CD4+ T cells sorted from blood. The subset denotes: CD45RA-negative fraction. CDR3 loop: CAWSSQGDQPQHF. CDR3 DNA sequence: TGTGCCTGGAGTTCACAGGGGGATCAGCCCCAGCATTTT. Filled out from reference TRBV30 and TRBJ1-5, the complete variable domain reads SQTIHQWPATLVQPVGSPLSLECTVEGTSNPNLYWYRQAAGRGLQLLFYSVGIGQISSEVPQNLSASRPQDRQFILSSKKLLLSDSGFYLCAWSSQGDQPQHFGDGTRLSIL.